The 22 T cell receptor beta chains presented below share a single source sample, sequenced in a study of cytomegalovirus exposure and HLA in healthy donors. 60 Vbeta and 13 Jbeta primers were used in PCR. TCRdb's table, derived via immunoSEQ multiplex PCR, lists solely in-frame clones and lacks some. The table has roughly 180,000 clones, almost 85% seen once. What was sequenced was PBMCs. The receptors come from a boy between 5 and 17 years old in good health and CMV-seronegative.

The genes are TRBV5-5 and TRBJ2-7; perhaps TRBD1 as D (5 bases). Germline lookup yields CDR1 SGHKS and CDR2 YYEKEE (reference sequence). This CDR3 has 15 amino acids. V was trimmed by 0 bases and J by 3 bases, leaving 13 bases between them. DNA for the CDR3: TGTGCCAGCAGCTTGGGGGGCGACTGGGGCTACGAGCAGTACTTC. Amino acid sequence: CASSLGGDWGYEQYF.

The rearrangement uses TRBV11-3 and TRBJ2-3, with a weak D call TRBD1 (6 bases). This CDR3 is 14 amino acids long. V was trimmed by 2 bases and J by 4 bases, leaving 10 bases between them. Germline CDR1 and CDR2: SGHNT and YENEEA. CDR3 nucleotide sequence: TGTGCCAGCAGCTTAAGGGGGTTACCAGATACGCAGTATTTT. This translates into CASSLRGLPDTQYF.

V is TRBV19 and J is TRBJ2-3; 9 bases are a match to TRBD1. The V gene's germline CDR1 is LNHDA and CDR2 SQIVND (reference sequence). Unmatched junction bases numbered 4, after V lost 3 bases and J lost 0 bases. CDR3 length: 16 amino acids. The CDR3 coding sequence is TGTGCCAGTAGTATCGGGACAGGGCGAAGCACAGATACGCAGTATTTT. Translating gives CASSIGTGRSTDTQYF.

V usage is TRBV2 and J usage is TRBJ1-3; 7 nucleotides line up with TRBD1. Germline V CDR1 and CDR2: SNHLY, FYNNEI. J gave up 0 bases and V 1 base, and 3 bases lay outside the gene matches. The CDR3 is 16 amino acids. CDR3 nucleotides: TGTGCCAGCAGTGAAGGACAGGGCCTCTCTGGAAACACCATATATTTT. It codes for CASSEGQGLSGNTIYF.

This chain uses TRBV15 with TRBJ1-5; 11 nucleotides line up with TRBD1. CDR3 length: 15 amino acids. Germline V gene data show CDR1 as LNHNV and CDR2 as YYDKDF (reference sequence). Trimming removed 4 bases from V and 5 bases from J; junction bases left unmatched: 4. The CDR3 protein is CATSTPGQGDQPQHF. In nucleotides, the CDR3 is TGTGCCACCAGCACACCGGGACAGGGGGATCAGCCCCAGCATTTT.

As DNA, the CDR3 is TGTGCCAGCAGTGACTCGGCGGGAAACACTGAAGCTTTCTTT. It is translated as CASSDSAGNTEAFF. The rearrangement links TRBV6-4 to TRBJ1-1; D gene ambiguous. This CDR3 comprises 14 residues. Trimming cost V 0 bases and J 2 bases, with 7 bases left between them. In germline, CDR1 is MRHNA, CDR2 SNTAGT.

The V call is TRBV11-1, the J call TRBJ2-1; 7 bases are a match to TRBD1. Germline V gene lookup returns CDR1 SGHAT and CDR2 FQDESV (reference sequence). The CDR3 runs 12 residues. The V segment lost 7 bases and the J segment 8 bases; nucleotides outside the gene matches: 5. The DNA of the CDR3 is TGTGCCAGCACTTCACAGGGGTATGAGCAGTTCTTC. As protein: CASTSQGYEQFF.

This chain connects TRBV7-9 to TRBJ1-1; D remains unclear. V lost 1 base to trimming and J lost 6 bases, with 15 bases between them. From germline, CDR1 is SEHNR and CDR2 FQNEAQ (reference sequence). This CDR3 comprises 15 residues. The CDR3 sequence is CASSLVSGRFAEAFF. Here the CDR3 DNA reads TGTGCCAGCAGCTTAGTGTCGGGTCGTTTCGCTGAAGCTTTCTTT. The variable domain in full, with the rest retrieved from reference TRBV7-9 and TRBJ1-1, is DTGVSQNPRHKITKRGQNVTFRCDPISEHNRLYWYRQTLGQGPEFLTYFQNEAQLEKSRLLSDRFSAERPKGSFSTLEIQRTEQGDSAMYLCASSLVSGRFAEAFFGQGTRLTVV.

The rearrangement links TRBV27 to TRBJ2-3; D might be TRBD1 (5 bases). The CDR3 has 15 residues. The germline CDR1 and CDR2 sequences are MNHEY and SMNVEV (reference sequence). V shed 1 base and J shed 6 bases, with 14 bases lying between them. CDR3 sequence: CASSLFRARADTQYF. CDR3 in DNA: TGTGCCAGCAGTTTATTTAGGGCCAGGGCGGATACGCAGTATTTT.

The genes are TRBV2 and TRBJ2-3, with a weak D call TRBD2 (7 bases). V was trimmed by 3 bases and J by 5 bases, leaving 15 bases between them. Germline V gene lookup returns CDR1 SNHLY and CDR2 FYNNEI. The CDR3 runs 15 residues. CDR3 protein: CASSDWGRGIDTQYF. CDR3 bases: TGTGCCAGCAGTGATTGGGGGCGGGGGATAGATACGCAGTATTTT.

The chain joins TRBV6-5 to TRBJ2-7, with D possibly matching TRBD1 (6 bases). V lost 0 bases to trimming and J lost 3 bases, with 15 bases between them. Germline V gene data show CDR1 as MNHEY and CDR2 as SVGAGI. The CDR3 length is 16 residues. DNA of the CDR3: TGTGCCAGCAGTTACTCGAACGCAGGGGCGGACTACGAGCAGTACTTC. Translation gives CASSYSNAGADYEQYF.

The chain recombines TRBV6-1 with TRBJ2-1, with TRBD1 identical over 8 bases. Trimming cost V 5 bases and J 4 bases; bases outside gene matches: 4. The CDR3 runs to 14 residues. Germline loops: CDR1 MNHNS, CDR2 SASEGT. The chain's CDR3 is CASSPGQEYNEQFF. The CDR3 nucleotides are TGTGCCAGCAGTCCGGGACAGGAGTACAATGAGCAGTTCTTC.

The chain has TRBV7-2 and TRBJ1-2; D perhaps matches TRBD1 (5 bases). The germline V gene has CDR1 SGHTA and CDR2 FQGNSA. The CDR3 totals 16 residues. Trimming shortened V by 1 base and J by 0 bases, and 12 bases separated the two germline ends. CDR3 nucleotides: TGTGCCAGCAGCTTAGTGGGGCGGAGAACTAACTATGGCTACACCTTC. The encoded protein is CASSLVGRRTNYGYTF.

V is TRBV5-1 and J is TRBJ2-7; 7 bases match TRBD2. Germline loops: CDR1 SGHRS, CDR2 YFSETQ. V gave up 3 bases and J gave up 5 bases; unmatched junction bases: 11. The CDR3 is 15 amino acids. CDR3 sequence: CASSYDWGGRDEQYF. In nucleotides, the CDR3 is TGCGCCAGCAGCTACGACTGGGGGGGTCGGGACGAGCAGTACTTC.

The genes are TRBV9 and TRBJ1-1; D ambiguous. The germline gives CDR1 SGDLS, CDR2 YYNGEE. This CDR3 is built from 14 residues. Trimming took off 2 bases at V and 1 base at J, with 9 bases between the two ends. The CDR3 DNA reads TGTGCCAGCAGCGTGAGCCTCGCGAACACTGAAGCTTTCTTT. It is translated as CASSVSLANTEAFF.

This clone has just one count. This sequence joins TRBV10-3 and TRBJ2-7; 10 bases are a match to TRBD1. The CDR3 length is 13 residues. Germline trimming cut 5 bases from V and 3 bases from J; bases unmatched to any gene: 1. Germline V gene data show CDR1 as ENHRY and CDR2 as SYGVKD. The chain's CDR3 is CAISRTGGYEQYF. The CDR3 DNA reads TGTGCCATCAGTAGGACAGGGGGCTACGAGCAGTACTTC.

In DNA form, the CDR3 reads TGTGCCAGCAGCGTAGGCTGGGGCGGAAACACCATATATTTT. It specifies CASSVGWGGNTIYF. The gene calls are TRBV9 and TRBJ1-3, with D perhaps matching TRBD1 (5 bases). The CDR3 is 14 residues long. Germline-derived CDR1 and CDR2 are SGDLS and YYNGEE. The V gene lost 0 bases and the J gene lost 4 bases, with 8 bases spanning the gap.

The rearrangement uses TRBV4-2 and TRBJ2-1, with D perhaps TRBD2 (5 bases). The CDR3 is 13 amino acids. Germline CDR1 is LGHNA and CDR2 is YNFKEQ. Trimming stripped 3 bases from V and 8 bases from J, with 11 bases between. The CDR3 protein is CASSHPRGDEQFF. The DNA for the CDR3 is TGTGCCAGCAGCCATCCCCGGGGAGATGAGCAGTTCTTC.

Details on this clone: At the DNA level, this CDR3 is encoded by other sequences in the same sample as well. The rearrangement joins TRBV28 to TRBJ1-2; D is undetermined. This CDR3 has 12 residues. V gave up 5 bases and J gave up 0 bases, with 4 bases separating them. Germline V gives CDR1 MDHEN, CDR2 SYDVKM. Here the CDR3 DNA reads TGTGCCAGCAGTCTCGCTAACTATGGCTACACCTTC. It specifies CASSLANYGYTF.

The chain couples TRBV2 to TRBJ2-2; 9 bases map to TRBD1. The CDR3 has 15 amino acids. Germline V gene lookup returns CDR1 SNHLY and CDR2 FYNNEI. V was pared by 3 bases and J by 5 bases, with 4 bases of the junction left unmatched. This CDR3 reads CASSDKGQGTGELFF. CDR3 in DNA: TGTGCCAGCAGTGACAAGGGACAGGGAACCGGGGAGCTGTTTTTT.

The chain combines TRBV10-3 with TRBJ2-7; D is ambiguous. Trimming left V 4 bases short and J 0 bases short, with 10 bases between. Germline CDR1 and CDR2: ENHRY and SYGVKD. The CDR3 extends over 14 amino acids. DNA for the CDR3: TGTGCCATCAGTGCACTCTCTAGCTCCTACGAGCAGTACTTC. It codes for CAISALSSSYEQYF.

This clone was observed a handful of times. The chain is built from TRBV30 and TRBJ1-2; D gene ambiguous. The V gene lost 0 bases and the J gene lost 8 bases, with 19 bases spanning the gap. In germline, CDR1 is GTSNPN, CDR2 SVGIG (reference sequence). This CDR3 has 15 amino acids. The CDR3 DNA is TGTGCCTGGAGTGTTACCGTTCAGGCCTCTCTGGGCTACACCTTC. Translation gives CAWSVTVQASLGYTF.